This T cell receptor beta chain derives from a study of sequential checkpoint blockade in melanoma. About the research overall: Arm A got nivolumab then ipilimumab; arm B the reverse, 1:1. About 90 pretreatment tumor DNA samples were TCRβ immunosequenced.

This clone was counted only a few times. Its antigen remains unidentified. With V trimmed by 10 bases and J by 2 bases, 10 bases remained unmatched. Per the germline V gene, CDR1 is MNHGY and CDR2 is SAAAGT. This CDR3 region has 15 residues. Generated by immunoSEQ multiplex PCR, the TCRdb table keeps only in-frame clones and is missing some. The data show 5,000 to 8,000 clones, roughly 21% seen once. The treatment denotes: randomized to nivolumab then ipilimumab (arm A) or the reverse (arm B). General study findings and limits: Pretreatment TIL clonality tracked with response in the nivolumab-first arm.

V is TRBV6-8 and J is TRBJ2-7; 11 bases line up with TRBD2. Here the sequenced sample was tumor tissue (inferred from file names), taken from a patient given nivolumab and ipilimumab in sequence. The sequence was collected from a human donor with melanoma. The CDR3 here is CAIRGSGGETYEQYF. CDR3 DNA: TGTGCCATCAGGGGTAGCGGGGGGGAGACCTACGAGCAGTACTTC.